The clone carrying this T cell receptor (beta chain) has at least ten counts. In germline, CDR1 is LGHDT, CDR2 YNNKEL (reference sequence). This CDR3 region has 18 residues. Between the trimmed V and J ends, which lost 2 bases and 0 bases, there was a span of 20 bases. The sample comes from a study of T cells in Graves' hyperthyroidism and ophthalmopathy. A patient was excluded if there was uncontrolled infection, other autoimmune disease, pregnancy or lactation. Amplification yielded TCR beta CDR3 regions, with RNA transcripts as the source. Initially, a first-round RT-PCR of the TCR CDR3 employed the HTBI primer set. TCRdb redid the calling of the multiplex PCR reads with MiXCR, one entry per CDR3 protein. The table lists over 350,000 distinct CDR3 sequences, around 15% of them singletons.

The TCR sequence derives from a man aged 50-60 years with Graves' ophthalmopathy. The J gene is TRBJ2-7, the V gene TRBV3-1; TRBD2 might be the D (6 bases). The specimen was blood. DNA for the CDR3: TGTGCCAGCAGCCAACAATACCTAGCGCGACTAAGCTCCTACGAGCAGTACTTC. It specifies CASSQQYLARLSSYEQYF.